This T cell receptor (beta chain) is from a study of identical twins. A single record per CDR3 protein comes from TCRdb applying MiXCR to the 5' RACE reads. The table records hundreds of thousands of distinct CDR3 sequences, approximately 6.1% of them present only once. At least ten counts were recorded for this clonotype. The sequencing input was naive T cells sorted from blood. The TCR comes from a young man in good health.

CDR3 DNA: TGCGCCAGCAGCCAAGATTGGGGGACCGGGGAGCTGTTTTTT. This gives the protein CASSQDWGTGELFF. The V call is TRBV4-3, the J call TRBJ2-2; D possibly matches TRBD1 or TRBD2 (5 bases each). The CDR3 has 14 residues. The germline CDR1 and CDR2 sequences are LGHNA and YSLEER. V was cut by 0 bases and J by 5 bases, with 7 bases left in between.